What follows describes a single T cell receptor beta chain. Its specificity is not known. Other DNA sequences in the same sample also yield this CDR3. The data derive from a study of siplizumab effects on memory and regulatory T cells. Study conclusions and caveats: There appeared to be greater diversity in naive T cells than in memory cells, and naive T cells seemed major contributors to the alloresponse.

Germline loops: CDR1 SNHLY, CDR2 FYNNEI. V lost 8 bases to trimming and J lost 0 bases, with 14 bases between them. This CDR3 region has 15 residues. Roughly 9.3 x 10^4 TCR templates were assayed per sample. Measured with immunoSEQ multiplex PCR; TCRdb has only the in-frame clones, and not every one. Seen here are about 82,000 clones, roughly 90% observed once, and the top ten hold over 1.5%. This clonotype was sampled from a human donor in good health. Source material: Tregs sorted from blood. The rearrangement links TRBV2 to TRBJ1-3; possibly TRBD1 for D (6 bases). The CDR3 region has the DNA TGTGCCAGCGGAGGAACAGGGTTCTCTGGAAACACCATATATTTT. This encodes CASGGTGFSGNTIYF.